A selection of T cell receptor beta chains follows, all from one sample in a study of shared clonotypes between healthy human individuals. Profiled with immunoSEQ multiplex PCR; TCRdb holds only in-frame clones, not every one. The sample contains around 2,000,000 clones, approximately 95% of which appear only once. The source material was naive CD4+ T cells sorted from blood. All receptors derive from a young man in good health. CDR3s include the opening cysteine and the closing phenylalanine or tryptophan. D genes are given only for firm matches. Clone size, where shown, is once, few, many, or a class for clones that have expanded.

CDR3 length: 13; V gene: TRBV19; J gene: TRBJ1-2; D gene: .; clone size: once; CDR3 protein: CASSGGANYGYTF; CDR3 DNA: TGTGCCAGTAGCGGAGGCGCTAACTATGGCTACACCTTC
CDR3 length: 16; V gene: TRBV28; J gene: TRBJ2-7; D gene: TRBD1; clone size: .; CDR3 protein: CASSLMGGTGIHEQYF; CDR3 DNA: TGTGCCAGCAGTTTAATGGGTGGGACAGGGATCCACGAGCAGTACTTC
CDR3 length: 14; V gene: TRBV7-9; J gene: TRBJ2-7; D gene: .; clone size: .; CDR3 protein: CASSLGTGNYEQYF; CDR3 DNA: TGTGCCAGCAGCTTAGGCACCGGGAACTACGAGCAGTACTTC
CDR3 length: 15; V gene: TRBV5-8; J gene: TRBJ2-7; D gene: TRBD1; clone size: .; CDR3 protein: CASSLGGQGAYEQYF; CDR3 DNA: TGTGCCAGCAGTCTTGGAGGACAGGGGGCCTACGAGCAGTACTTC
CDR3 length: 15; V gene: TRBV25-1; J gene: TRBJ2-7; D gene: TRBD1; clone size: few; CDR3 protein: CASSASGGVIHEQYF; CDR3 DNA: TGTGCCAGCAGTGCCTCAGGGGGCGTTATCCACGAGCAGTACTTC
CDR3 length: 17; V gene: TRBV19; J gene: TRBJ2-3; D gene: TRBD2; clone size: .; CDR3 protein: CASSIDSSGRAGDTQYF; CDR3 DNA: TGTGCCAGTAGTATAGATAGCAGCGGGAGGGCCGGAGATACGCAGTATTTT
CDR3 length: 15; V gene: TRBV7-2; J gene: TRBJ2-1; D gene: TRBD1; clone size: .; CDR3 protein: CASSPRDSEYNEQFF; CDR3 DNA: TGTGCCAGCAGCCCCCGGGACAGCGAATACAATGAGCAGTTCTTC
CDR3 length: 13; V gene: TRBV6-5; J gene: TRBJ1-6; D gene: .; clone size: few; CDR3 protein: CASRGTGPSPLHF; CDR3 DNA: TGTGCCAGCAGGGGCACAGGGCCCTCACCCCTCCACTTT
CDR3 length: 17; V gene: TRBV7-6; J gene: TRBJ1-3; D gene: .; clone size: .; CDR3 protein: CASSRADPGAYGNTIYF; CDR3 DNA: TGTGCCAGCAGCCGAGCCGACCCCGGGGCATACGGAAACACCATATATTTT
CDR3 length: 15; V gene: TRBV30; J gene: TRBJ1-1; D gene: .; clone size: .; CDR3 protein: CAWSLGGYMNTEAFF; CDR3 DNA: TGTGCCTGGAGCCTCGGGGGATACATGAACACTGAAGCTTTCTTT
CDR3 length: 15; V gene: TRBV4-3; J gene: TRBJ2-2; D gene: TRBD1; clone size: .; CDR3 protein: CASSQGQGNTGELFF; CDR3 DNA: TGCGCCAGCAGCCAGGGACAGGGCAACACCGGGGAGCTGTTTTTT
CDR3 length: 13; V gene: TRBV10-3; J gene: TRBJ1-4; D gene: .; clone size: .; CDR3 protein: CAIGEGRGEKLFF; CDR3 DNA: TGTGCCATCGGCGAGGGGCGAGGGGAAAAACTGTTTTTT
CDR3 length: 14; V gene: TRBV4-2; J gene: TRBJ2-1; D gene: TRBD2; clone size: .; CDR3 protein: CASSQDFASGEQFF; CDR3 DNA: TGTGCCAGCAGCCAAGATTTTGCTAGCGGCGAGCAGTTCTTC
CDR3 length: 14; V gene: TRBV11-1; J gene: TRBJ1-2; D gene: TRBD1; clone size: .; CDR3 protein: CASSPDRENYGYTF; CDR3 DNA: TGTGCCAGCAGCCCCGACAGGGAGAACTATGGCTACACCTTC
CDR3 length: 16; V gene: TRBV6-1; J gene: TRBJ1-2; D gene: TRBD1; clone size: .; CDR3 protein: CASSETISGQGGGYTF; CDR3 DNA: TGTGCCAGCAGTGAAACGATATCAGGACAGGGGGGCGGCTACACCTTC
CDR3 length: 16; V gene: TRBV10-2; J gene: TRBJ2-3; D gene: TRBD2; clone size: .; CDR3 protein: CASTETSFRRTDTQYF; CDR3 DNA: TGCGCCAGCACTGAGACTAGCTTTCGACGCACAGATACGCAGTATTTT
CDR3 length: 14; V gene: TRBV4-3; J gene: TRBJ2-3; D gene: TRBD2; clone size: .; CDR3 protein: CASSQGGLAGRRYF; CDR3 DNA: TGCGCCAGCAGCCAAGGGGGACTAGCGGGGCGTAGGTATTTT
CDR3 length: 15; V gene: TRBV11-2; J gene: TRBJ2-1; D gene: TRBD2; clone size: once; CDR3 protein: CASRRLAGNNNEQFF; CDR3 DNA: TGTGCCAGCAGAAGACTAGCGGGGAATAACAATGAGCAGTTCTTC
CDR3 length: 13; V gene: TRBV6-5; J gene: TRBJ2-5; D gene: .; clone size: .; CDR3 protein: CASKRGFQETQYF; CDR3 DNA: TGTGCCAGCAAAAGGGGTTTCCAAGAGACCCAGTACTTC
CDR3 length: 19; V gene: TRBV9; J gene: TRBJ1-5; D gene: TRBD1; clone size: .; CDR3 protein: CASSYTVGTGDYSNQPQHF; CDR3 DNA: TGTGCCAGCAGCTATACCGTCGGGACAGGGGATTATAGCAATCAGCCCCAGCATTTT
CDR3 length: 14; V gene: TRBV6-1; J gene: TRBJ1-6; D gene: TRBD1; clone size: .; CDR3 protein: CASRTGGLGSPLHF; CDR3 DNA: TGTGCCAGCAGGACAGGGGGTTTAGGTTCACCCCTCCACTTT
CDR3 length: 15; V gene: TRBV7-3; J gene: TRBJ2-7; D gene: .; clone size: .; CDR3 protein: CASSLTPLGSDEQYF; CDR3 DNA: TGTGCCAGCAGCTTAACCCCTTTAGGTAGCGACGAGCAGTACTTC
CDR3 length: 13; V gene: TRBV6-1; J gene: TRBJ2-3; D gene: .; clone size: .; CDR3 protein: CASSADRTDTQYF; CDR3 DNA: TGTGCCAGCAGCGCCGACAGAACAGATACGCAGTATTTT
CDR3 length: 13; V gene: TRBV28; J gene: TRBJ1-2; D gene: .; clone size: .; CDR3 protein: CASSSIGTEGYTF; CDR3 DNA: TGTGCCAGCAGCTCCATAGGGACGGAAGGCTACACCTTC
CDR3 length: 11; V gene: TRBV30; J gene: TRBJ1-2; D gene: .; clone size: .; CDR3 protein: CAWDGEGAYTF; CDR3 DNA: TGTGCCTGGGACGGTGAGGGAGCCTACACCTTC
CDR3 length: 16; V gene: TRBV11-2; J gene: TRBJ1-2; D gene: .; clone size: .; CDR3 protein: CASSLAPSGTSYGYTF; CDR3 DNA: TGTGCCAGCAGCTTAGCTCCTTCGGGGACAAGCTATGGCTACACCTTC
CDR3 length: 14; V gene: TRBV11-2; J gene: TRBJ2-7; D gene: TRBD1; clone size: .; CDR3 protein: CASTTGVNSYEQYF; CDR3 DNA: TGTGCCAGCACTACAGGGGTTAACTCCTACGAGCAGTACTTC
CDR3 length: 16; V gene: TRBV27; J gene: TRBJ2-2; D gene: TRBD2; clone size: once; CDR3 protein: CASSPTGTSLSRELFF; CDR3 DNA: TGTGCCAGCAGTCCCACCGGGACTAGTCTCTCCCGGGAGCTGTTTTTT
CDR3 length: 15; V gene: TRBV4-1; J gene: TRBJ1-1; D gene: .; clone size: .; CDR3 protein: CASSPLQGIDTEAFF; CDR3 DNA: TGCGCCAGCAGCCCCTTACAGGGAATCGACACTGAAGCTTTCTTT
CDR3 length: 14; V gene: TRBV18; J gene: TRBJ2-7; D gene: .; clone size: once; CDR3 protein: CASSPGSGAYEQYF; CDR3 DNA: TGTGCCAGCTCACCAGGTTCAGGGGCCTACGAGCAGTACTTC
CDR3 length: 17; V gene: TRBV15; J gene: TRBJ1-5; D gene: TRBD1; clone size: .; CDR3 protein: CATSRGTGARGNQPQHF; CDR3 DNA: TGTGCCACCAGCAGAGGTACAGGGGCTCGGGGCAATCAGCCCCAGCATTTT
CDR3 length: 16; V gene: TRBV4-3; J gene: TRBJ2-2; D gene: .; clone size: .; CDR3 protein: CASSQEGSANTGELFF; CDR3 DNA: TGCGCCAGCAGCCAAGAGGGCTCTGCGAACACCGGGGAGCTGTTTTTT
CDR3 length: 15; V gene: TRBV6-5; J gene: TRBJ2-7; D gene: TRBD2; clone size: .; CDR3 protein: CASSYSGAGAYEQYF; CDR3 DNA: TGTGCCAGCAGTTACTCCGGAGCGGGGGCCTACGAGCAGTACTTC
CDR3 length: 15; V gene: TRBV5-1; J gene: TRBJ2-7; D gene: .; clone size: .; CDR3 protein: CASSLGGQNHYEQYF; CDR3 DNA: TGCGCCAGCAGCTTGGGTGGCCAGAACCACTACGAGCAGTACTTC
CDR3 length: 21; V gene: TRBV4-3; J gene: TRBJ2-3; D gene: TRBD2; clone size: .; CDR3 protein: CASSQAVPGTSGSPSTDTQYF; CDR3 DNA: TGCGCCAGCAGCCAAGCCGTTCCGGGGACTAGCGGGAGCCCTAGCACAGATACGCAGTATTTT
CDR3 length: 17; V gene: TRBV10-3; J gene: TRBJ1-6; D gene: .; clone size: .; CDR3 protein: CAISDAGDSYYNSPLHF; CDR3 DNA: TGTGCCATCAGTGATGCAGGGGACTCCTACTATAATTCACCCCTCCACTTT
CDR3 length: 15; V gene: TRBV6-1; J gene: TRBJ2-6; D gene: .; clone size: .; CDR3 protein: CASSDGGAGANVLTF; CDR3 DNA: TGTGCCAGCAGTGATGGGGGCGCTGGGGCCAACGTCCTGACTTTC
CDR3 length: 15; V gene: TRBV6-5; J gene: TRBJ1-1; D gene: .; clone size: .; CDR3 protein: CASRGRSGINTEAFF; CDR3 DNA: TGTGCCAGCAGGGGACGGTCGGGAATCAACACTGAAGCTTTCTTT
CDR3 length: 15; V gene: TRBV4-1; J gene: TRBJ1-5; D gene: .; clone size: .; CDR3 protein: CASSQVELDNQPQHF; CDR3 DNA: TGCGCCAGCAGCCAAGTCGAACTTGACAATCAGCCCCAGCATTTT
CDR3 length: 14; V gene: TRBV5-1; J gene: TRBJ1-1; D gene: TRBD1; clone size: .; CDR3 protein: CASSPNRGSTEAFF; CDR3 DNA: TGCGCCAGCAGCCCCAACAGGGGTTCTACTGAAGCTTTCTTT
CDR3 length: 13; V gene: TRBV5-1; J gene: TRBJ1-2; D gene: .; clone size: .; CDR3 protein: CASSSKGEYGYTF; CDR3 DNA: TGCGCCAGCAGCTCAAAAGGGGAATATGGCTACACCTTC